This T cell receptor beta chain was sequenced during a study of beta chain features in type 1 diabetes. It was via CD45RO/CCR7/CD25/CD127/CD95/CD27 that CD4+ naive, central memory, regulatory and stem cell-like memory cells were sorted. Isolated RNA was reverse transcribed in full, so expressed TCRB transcripts were sequenced. Some clones are missing from TCRdb's copy, which holds only in-frame ones; the method was immunoSEQ multiplex PCR. The sample carries under 250,000 clones, around 13% recorded once. This clone is a singleton in its sample. Its antigen is not known. V was clipped by 4 bases and J by 4 bases, with 16 bases between them. From germline, CDR1 is LGHNA and CDR2 YNFKEQ. This CDR3 has 15 amino acids. General study findings and limits: Researchers report that Type 1 diabetes patients had moderately but significantly shorter TCRB CDR3s across all four CD4+ subsets. Any HLA-type effect on TCRB rearrangement remained unresolved here.

This clonotype originated in a man aged 25-45 years with type 1 diabetes. The sample was naive CD4+ T cells from blood. The chain joins TRBV4-2 to TRBJ2-5, with D possibly matching TRBD1 (6 bases). CDR3 amino acids: CASSPGGEGVETQYF. In DNA, the CDR3 is TGTGCCAGCAGCCCCGGAGGAGAGGGGGTAGAGACCCAGTACTTC.